The 13 T cell receptor beta chains in this list originate from one sample, sequenced in a study of blood T cell repertoires in COVID-19. Some clones are missing from TCRdb's copy, which holds only in-frame ones; the method was immunoSEQ multiplex PCR. The sample has about 160,000 clones; more than 65% are singletons. Source material: peripheral blood. The receptors derive from a woman at least 80 years old with acute or convalescent COVID-19.

This clone was detected a few times. The chain employs TRBV18 and TRBJ1-1, with D possibly matching TRBD1 (5 bases). The CDR3 has 14 amino acids. Germline-derived CDR1 and CDR2 are KGHSH and LQKENI. V dropped 2 bases and J dropped 1 base, with 8 bases sitting between them. The CDR3 loop is CASSPYRRNTEAFF. CDR3 bases: TGTGCCAGCTCACCATACAGGAGGAACACTGAAGCTTTCTTT.

CDR3 bases: TGTGCCAGCAGTCCCTCCTACAGGGGGTACGAGCAGTACTTC. As protein: CASSPSYRGYEQYF. The chain is built from TRBV6-5 and TRBJ2-7, with TRBD1 matching 8 bases. The CDR3 length is 14 residues. J was trimmed by 4 bases and V by 5 bases; bases with no gene match: 7. Germline CDR1 MNHEY, CDR2 SVGAGI.

The genes are TRBV6-5 and TRBJ2-7; the D is unclear. CDR3 length: 12 residues. Trimming cost V 5 bases and J 4 bases, with 9 bases left between them. Germline CDR1 and CDR2: MNHEY and SVGAGI. The CDR3 DNA is TGTGCCAGCAGTCCCCAAAAATACGAGCAGTACTTC. This encodes CASSPQKYEQYF.

This clone turned up a few times. V and J are TRBV11-2 and TRBJ2-1; a weak D match, TRBD2 (5 bases). This CDR3 region has 14 residues. Germline CDR1 and CDR2: SGHAT and FQNNGV. V was cut by 5 bases and J by 7 bases, with 15 bases left in between. The CDR3 sequence: CASSLLAGRNEQFF. The CDR3 nucleotides read TGTGCCAGCAGCCTCCTGGCGGGCCGAAATGAGCAGTTCTTC.

This chain uses TRBV3-1 (or the pseudogene TRBV3-2) with TRBJ1-1, with D possibly TRBD1 on 5 matching bases. The CDR3 length is 12 residues. V lost 8 bases, J lost 3 bases, and 10 bases lay in between. In germline, CDR1 is LGHDT, CDR2 YNNKEL (reference sequence). Here the CDR3 DNA reads TGTGCCAGCGCCCGGGGGTACACTGAAGCTTTCTTT. This encodes CASARGYTEAFF.

The sample holds a few counts of this clone. The chain couples TRBV19 to TRBJ2-7; 9 nucleotides align to TRBD1. The CDR3 is 13 amino acids. Germline loops: CDR1 LNHDA, CDR2 SQIVND (reference sequence). V dropped 7 bases and J dropped 1; count of bases not matched to a gene: 2. CDR3 sequence (DNA): TGTGCCAGTAAGGGGACAGGGTCCTACGAGCAGTACTTC. Protein product: CASKGTGSYEQYF.

In this sample, this clone turned up many times. This sequence joins TRBV14 and TRBJ2-2; 9 nucleotides match TRBD1. The germline V gene encodes CDR1 SGHDN and CDR2 FVKESK. J lost 1 base, V lost 4 bases, and 7 bases had no gene match. The CDR3 consists of 17 residues. CDR3 nucleotides: TGTGCCAGCAGCCTCCACCGGGGACAGGGGAACACCGGGGAGCTGTTTTTT. It codes for CASSLHRGQGNTGELFF.

The chain combines TRBV28 with TRBJ2-1; 14 bases line up with TRBD2. Germline trimming cut 8 bases from V and 9 bases from J; bases unmatched to any gene: 3. Looked up from germline, CDR1 is MDHEN and CDR2 is SYDVKM. The CDR3 covers 13 residues. CDR3 DNA: TGTGCCAGCGGGGGACTAGCGGGAGTTGAGCAGTTCTTC. Encoded protein: CASGGLAGVEQFF.

This chain uses TRBV28 with TRBJ1-4; 9 bases are a match to TRBD1. CDR1 and CDR2 (germline): MDHEN, SYDVKM. The ends lost 0 bases at V and 6 bases at J; junction bases unmatched: 2. CDR3 length: 15 amino acids. The CDR3 DNA follows: TGTGCCAGCAGTTTATGGGGACAGGGACATGAAAAACTGTTTTTT. Amino acids: CASSLWGQGHEKLFF.

This rearrangement joins TRBV7-3 to TRBJ1-2; D gene uncertain. Germline V gene lookup returns CDR1 SGHTA and CDR2 FQGTGA. Deletions cut 1 base from V and 0 bases from J, with 9 bases between. The CDR3 spans 15 residues. CDR3 sequence: CASSLIAGSNYGYTF. The CDR3 coding sequence is TGTGCCAGCAGCTTAATCGCAGGCTCTAACTATGGCTACACCTTC.

The J gene is TRBJ2-2, the V gene TRBV28; D is unresolved. Germline lookup yields CDR1 MDHEN and CDR2 SYDVKM. V shed 2 bases and J shed 3 bases, with 13 bases lying between them. The CDR3 spans 16 residues. The CDR3 loop reads CASSLPPPTDTGELFF. The CDR3 coding sequence is TGTGCCAGCAGTTTACCCCCCCCTACGGACACCGGGGAGCTGTTTTTT.

This chain uses TRBV5-1 with TRBJ2-5; D might be TRBD2 (5 bases). CDR3 length equals 14 residues. V dropped 6 bases and J dropped 2 bases, with 14 bases sitting between them. Germline V gene sequence: CDR1 SGHRS, CDR2 YFSETQ. CDR3 DNA: TGCGCCAGCACCCTGAGGGCAGGTCAAGAGACCCAGTACTTC. Protein sequence: CASTLRAGQETQYF.

The V call is TRBV28, the J call TRBJ2-7; the D gene is possibly TRBD1 (5 bases). V was cut by 3 bases and J by 2 bases, with 14 bases left in between. The CDR3 length is 15 residues. Germline lookup yields CDR1 MDHEN and CDR2 SYDVKM. CDR3 in amino acids: CASSLGQGDPYEQYF. The CDR3 DNA reads as TGTGCCAGCAGTTTGGGGCAGGGCGATCCCTACGAGCAGTACTTC.